The 19 T cell receptor beta chains below were found in one sample sequenced in a study of blood T cells in healthy people across ages. PCR was performed a second time for about 7 to 11 cycles using a sample-barcoded 5' primer and a J-beta primer mix. TCRdb called the 5' RACE reads again in MiXCR, with one record for every CDR3 protein. Of under 1,100,000 distinct CDR3 sequences listed, under 30% are singletons. These data also formed part of another study, on T cells of mothers and their children.

Sequences were obtained from blood. These receptors came from a girl under 10 years old in good health.

V is TRBV29-1 and J is TRBJ1-4, with TRBD1 as a possible D gene (5 bases). Germline V gene data show CDR1 as SQVTM and CDR2 as ANQGSEA. The CDR3 extends over 12 amino acids. V gave up 5 bases and J gave up 8 bases, with 12 bases separating them. CDR3 DNA sequence: TGCAGCGTTCAGGGTCCGGAAGAAAAACTGTTTTTT. Residues: CSVQGPEEKLFF.

This clonotype has more than one count but fewer than ten. This chain connects TRBV7-9 to TRBJ1-1; TRBD1 matches 9 bases. This CDR3 has 12 residues. Germline V lookup: CDR1 SEHNR, CDR2 FQNEAQ (reference sequence). With 1 base clipped from V and 14 bases from J, the junction kept 5 bases outside the gene matches. This CDR3 is CASSLGQGECFF. In nucleotides, the CDR3 is TGTGCCAGCAGCTTAGGACAGGGGGAATGCTTCTTT.

Only a few counts were recorded for this clonotype. This sequence joins TRBV4-1 and TRBJ1-1, with TRBD1 matching over 7 bases. Trimming at V came to 1 base and at J to 1 base, leaving 6 bases not matched to a gene. This CDR3 region has 16 residues. Germline loops: CDR1 MGHRA, CDR2 YSYEKL. The chain's CDR3 is CASSQVAGGGNTEAFF. The CDR3 DNA follows: TGCGCCAGCAGCCAAGTTGCAGGGGGAGGGAACACTGAAGCTTTCTTT.

The J gene is TRBJ1-1, the V gene TRBV29-1, with D possibly matching TRBD1 (5 bases). CDR1 is SQVTM, CDR2 ANQGSEA, per germline. The CDR3 consists of 14 residues. Trimming removed 7 bases at V and 0 bases at J, with 15 bases between. As DNA, the CDR3 is TGCAGCGCCGAAGGGGAGCTTATGAACACTGAAGCTTTCTTT. Encoded protein: CSAEGELMNTEAFF.

The gene calls are TRBV11-2 and TRBJ2-2, with no clear D. The CDR3 totals 15 residues. Trimming removed 10 bases at V and 2 bases at J, with 17 bases between. Germline V lookup: CDR1 SGHAT, CDR2 FQNNGV. The CDR3 nucleotides read TGTGCCATCGAAAGCGAGTTCGGCAACACCGGGGAGCTGTTTTTT. This codes for CAIESEFGNTGELFF.

The chain recombines TRBV7-2 with TRBJ1-2; the D gene is possibly TRBD1 (6 bases). The germline V gene has CDR1 SGHTA and CDR2 FQGNSA. V gave up 5 bases and J gave up 8 bases, with 18 bases separating them. This CDR3 is 14 amino acids long. The CDR3 DNA reads TGTGCCAGCAGCCCCCAACAGGGAGCGTGGGGCTACACCTTC. Translated: CASSPQQGAWGYTF.

The chain uses TRBV12-3 or TRBV12-4 and TRBJ2-1; 12 nucleotides match TRBD2. The V and J ends lost 7 bases and 3 bases, in that order; junction bases with no gene match: 7. This CDR3 is 16 amino acids long. CDR3 in amino acids: CASTQRTSGVYNEQFF. CDR3 nucleotides: TGTGCCAGCACCCAACGGACTAGCGGGGTCTACAATGAGCAGTTCTTC.

The gene calls are TRBV20-1 and TRBJ1-2; a weak D match, TRBD1 (6 bases). This CDR3 contains 14 residues. From germline, CDR1 is DFQATT and CDR2 SNEGSKA (reference sequence). Trimming removed 0 bases at V and 3 bases at J, with 11 bases between. CDR3 DNA: TGCAGTGCTAGAGATCCAGGGGAATACTATGGCTACACCTTC. It translates to CSARDPGEYYGYTF.

In this sample, this clonotype turned up a few times. This chain connects TRBV28 to TRBJ1-5, with TRBD1 identical over 7 bases. Trimming cost V 6 bases and J 1 base; bases outside gene matches: 9. The CDR3 consists of 16 residues. Germline CDR1 is MDHEN and CDR2 is SYDVKM. CDR3 DNA: TGTGCCAGCAGCCCCAGGGGGGGAGGGAGCAATCAGCCCCAGCATTTT. This encodes CASSPRGGGSNQPQHF.

This clonotype occurred a few times. The CDR3 bases are TGCAGTGCCAACTCCCCGGGACTAAAAACTAGCACAGATACGCAGTATTTT. Translated: CSANSPGLKTSTDTQYF. This chain joins TRBV20-1 and TRBJ2-3, with 7 bases that match TRBD2. The V gene's germline CDR1 is DFQATT and CDR2 SNEGSKA (reference sequence). Losses at the gene ends were 6 bases for V and 0 bases for J; bases not matched to a gene: 15. The CDR3 contains 17 residues.

This clonotype was detected a few times. V gene TRBV19 combines with J gene TRBJ1-1; D is possibly TRBD1 (5 bases). The CDR3 consists of 15 residues. The V end lost 1 base, the J end lost 6 bases, and 15 bases lay between the germline ends. Germline V gene sequence: CDR1 LNHDA, CDR2 SQIVND (reference sequence). The CDR3 loop is CASSIGPDGGAEAFF. The DNA of the CDR3 is TGTGCCAGTAGTATAGGGCCCGACGGGGGAGCTGAAGCTTTCTTT.

Concerning this clonotype itself: A junction boundary mismatches the germline segment, possibly from a read error. The chain has TRBV3-1 and TRBJ1-1; 9 bases are a match to TRBD1. Germline assignment: CDR1 LGHDT and CDR2 YNNKEL (reference sequence). This CDR3 has 13 amino acids. This chain's CDR3 is CVSSLDRGTEAFF. CDR3 nucleotides: TGTGTCAGCAGCCTGGACAGGGGAACTGAAGCTTTCTTT.

In this sample, this clonotype turned up a few times. This chain connects TRBV4-3 to TRBJ2-7; no reliable D call. CDR1 is LGHNA and CDR2 is YSLEER in the germline V gene. The V and J ends lost 0 bases and 1 base respectively, with 16 bases between them. This CDR3 has 17 amino acids. This CDR3 reads CASSQDLNGPTSYEQYF. The CDR3 nucleotides are TGCGCCAGCAGCCAAGATTTAAACGGTCCGACTTCCTACGAGCAGTACTTC.

This clonotype has only a few counts. This chain joins TRBV20-1 and TRBJ2-5; D remains unclear. The CDR3 totals 12 residues. The V end was cut by 2 bases, the J end by 5 bases, with 9 bases between. CDR1 is DFQATT, CDR2 SNEGSKA, per germline (reference sequence). The CDR3 region has the DNA TGCAGTGCTAGATCCCTTTATGAGACCCAGTACTTC. Residues: CSARSLYETQYF.

CDR3 amino acids: CASRAGSGTSGSHEQYF. CDR3 bases: TGTGCCAGCAGGGCTGGCTCTGGGACTAGCGGGAGCCACGAGCAGTACTTC. This sequence joins TRBV28 and TRBJ2-7, with 14 bases matching TRBD2. The length of the CDR3 is 17 residues. The germline CDR1 and CDR2 sequences are MDHEN and SYDVKM. After removal of 6 bases from V and 5 bases from J, the junction contained 12 bases not matched to a gene.

This clonotype appeared a few times. This chain joins TRBV20-1 and TRBJ2-5; 9 bases map to TRBD1. The J segment lost 4 bases and the V segment lost 4 bases, leaving 4 bases of the junction unmatched. The CDR3 is made up of 13 amino acids. From germline, CDR1 is DFQATT and CDR2 SNEGSKA (reference sequence). CDR3 sequence (DNA): TGCAGTGCTACCGGGACAGGGATAGAGACCCAGTACTTC. The encoded protein is CSATGTGIETQYF.

This clonotype was seen only a few times. The chain's CDR3 is CASSRPGQGEDPGELFF. CDR3 DNA: TGCGCCAGCAGCCGACCGGGACAGGGTGAGGATCCCGGGGAGCTGTTTTTT. The chain combines TRBV4-3 with TRBJ2-2, with 9 nucleotides matching TRBD1. The CDR3 runs 17 residues. V was pared by 4 bases and J by 6 bases, with 12 bases of the junction left unmatched. Germline assignment: CDR1 LGHNA and CDR2 YSLEER.

This clonotype was picked up a small number of times. The rearrangement uses TRBV6-5 and TRBJ2-4; D might be TRBD1 or TRBD2, each matching 5 bases. Germline assignment: CDR1 MNHEY and CDR2 SVGAGI. Trimming took 11 bases from V and 0 from J, leaving 17 bases between them. The CDR3 extends over 15 amino acids. The CDR3 region is CAPHGGSLAKNIQYF. The CDR3 DNA sequence: TGTGCCCCTCATGGGGGATCCCTAGCCAAAAACATTCAGTACTTC.

The rearrangement links TRBV24-1 to TRBJ2-1; perhaps TRBD2 as D (6 bases). The germline CDR1 and CDR2 sequences are KGHDR and SFDVKD. The CDR3 loop spans 13 amino acids. Trimming stripped 5 bases from V and 10 bases from J, with 14 bases between. The chain's CDR3 is CATSGLAVGEQFF. In nucleotides, the CDR3 is TGTGCCACCAGTGGGTTAGCGGTAGGAGAGCAGTTCTTC.